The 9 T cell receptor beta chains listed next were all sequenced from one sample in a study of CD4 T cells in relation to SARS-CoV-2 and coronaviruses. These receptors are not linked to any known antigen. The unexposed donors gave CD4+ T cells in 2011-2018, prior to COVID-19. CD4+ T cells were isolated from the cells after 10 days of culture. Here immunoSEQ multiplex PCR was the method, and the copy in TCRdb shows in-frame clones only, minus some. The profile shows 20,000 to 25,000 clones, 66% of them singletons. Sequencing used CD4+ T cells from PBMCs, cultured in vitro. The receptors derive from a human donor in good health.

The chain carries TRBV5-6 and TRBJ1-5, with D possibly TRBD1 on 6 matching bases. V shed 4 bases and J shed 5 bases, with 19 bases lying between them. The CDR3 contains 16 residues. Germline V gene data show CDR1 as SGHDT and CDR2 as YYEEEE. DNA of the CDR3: TGTGCCAGCAGCCCCCATCGGGGGGCAGTGGATCAGCCCCAGCATTTT. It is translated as CASSPHRGAVDQPQHF.

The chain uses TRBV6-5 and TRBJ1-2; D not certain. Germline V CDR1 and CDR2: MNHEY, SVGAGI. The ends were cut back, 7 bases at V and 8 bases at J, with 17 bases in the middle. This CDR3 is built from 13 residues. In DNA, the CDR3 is TGTGCCAGCAAACGGGCCGGGTCGGGGGGCTACACCTTC. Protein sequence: CASKRAGSGGYTF.

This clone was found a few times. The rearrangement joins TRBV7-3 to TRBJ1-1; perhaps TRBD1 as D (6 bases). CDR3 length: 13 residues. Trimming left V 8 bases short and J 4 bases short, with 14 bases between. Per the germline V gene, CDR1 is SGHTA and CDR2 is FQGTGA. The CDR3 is CASSTGDITEAFF. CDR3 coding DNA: TGTGCCAGCTCTACGGGGGACATCACTGAAGCTTTCTTT.

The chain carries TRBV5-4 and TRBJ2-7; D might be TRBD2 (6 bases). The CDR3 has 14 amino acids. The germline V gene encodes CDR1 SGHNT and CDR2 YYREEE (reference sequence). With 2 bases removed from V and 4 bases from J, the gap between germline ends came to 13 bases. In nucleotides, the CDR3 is TGTGCCAGCAGCTTCGGGGGATCTTCTTACGAGCAGTACTTC. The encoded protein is CASSFGGSSYEQYF.

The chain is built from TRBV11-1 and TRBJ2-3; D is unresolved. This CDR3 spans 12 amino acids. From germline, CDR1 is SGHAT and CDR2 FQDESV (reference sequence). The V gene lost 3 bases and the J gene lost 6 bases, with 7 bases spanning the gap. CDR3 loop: CASSFGADTQYF. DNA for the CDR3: TGTGCCAGCAGCTTTGGTGCTGATACGCAGTATTTT.

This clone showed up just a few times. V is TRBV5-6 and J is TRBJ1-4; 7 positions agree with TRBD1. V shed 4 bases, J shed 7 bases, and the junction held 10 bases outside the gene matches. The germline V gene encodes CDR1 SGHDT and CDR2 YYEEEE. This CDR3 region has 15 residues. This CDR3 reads CASSQITGTAEKLFF. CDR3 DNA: TGTGCCAGCAGCCAGATTACGGGGACAGCTGAAAAACTGTTTTTT.

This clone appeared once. CDR3 nucleotide sequence: TGTGCCAGCAGTCCACCTAGCGGGAGGGCCGTCGACGAGCAGTACTTC. Encoded protein: CASSPPSGRAVDEQYF. The gene calls are TRBV28 and TRBJ2-7; the match to TRBD2 covers 12 bases. The CDR3 is 16 residues long. V gave up 5 bases and J gave up 5 bases; unmatched junction bases: 10. Per the germline V gene, CDR1 is MDHEN and CDR2 is SYDVKM.

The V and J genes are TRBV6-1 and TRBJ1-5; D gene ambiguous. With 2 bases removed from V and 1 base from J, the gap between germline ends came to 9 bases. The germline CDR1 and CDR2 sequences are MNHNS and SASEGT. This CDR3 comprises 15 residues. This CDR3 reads CASSESIGSNQPQHF. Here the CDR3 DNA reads TGTGCCAGCAGTGAATCCATCGGAAGCAATCAGCCCCAGCATTTT.

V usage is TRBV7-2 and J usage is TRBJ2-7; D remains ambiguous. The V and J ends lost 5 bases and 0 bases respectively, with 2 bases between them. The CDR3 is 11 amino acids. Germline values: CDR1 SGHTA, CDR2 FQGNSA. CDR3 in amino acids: CASSISYEQYF. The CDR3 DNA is TGTGCCAGCAGCATCTCCTACGAGCAGTACTTC.